This T cell receptor (beta chain) emerged from a study of CD8 T cells in Susac syndrome. This CDR3 region has 16 residues. Germline assignment: CDR1 MNHNS and CDR2 SASEGT. The J segment lost 0 bases and the V segment lost 3 bases, leaving 8 bases of the junction unmatched. CD8+ and CD4+ T cells taken from blood had their TCR beta sequenced. CD8+ and CD4+ T cells were negatively isolated; TEMRA cells were FACS-enriched. When the RNA was reverse transcribed, random hexamers were used with an input of roughly 0.5 to 1 ug. Amplification of the TCR beta CDR3 was carried out by immunoSEQ multiplex PCR, which spanned a total of 54 Vbeta and 13 Jbeta segments. TCRdb used MiXCR to reprocess the immunoSEQ multiplex PCR reads, holding one entry per CDR3 protein. The table includes 51,000 or so distinct CDR3 sequences, roughly 93% detected once.

The sample taken for sequencing was CD8+ T cells from PBMCs. This receptor was identified in a human donor in good health. This sequence joins TRBV6-1 and TRBJ2-7; 7 bases line up with TRBD2. The CDR3 DNA reads TGTGCCAGCAGTGATTTGGGGGGGTTGGCCTCCTACGAGCAGTACTTC. Its translation: CASSDLGGLASYEQYF.